This TCR beta chain was obtained from a study of response to subunit inactivated influenza vaccine (dated by TCRdb to the late 2010s). For the study in its entirety: To follow how T cells responded to a trivalent subunit inactivated influenza vaccine, the researchers relied on deep quantitative profiling of the T cell receptor repertoire. The study at large found these results: The authors proposed that each seasonal influenza vaccination may bring in only a limited number of new T cells.

The library was prepared using RT-PCR. Sequencing instrument: Illumina HiSeq 2500. Through fastp at Q25 and MiXCR, TCRdb rebuilt clones from the public reads, retaining in-frame beta chains. Each CDR3 protein gets just one entry, which takes the most common genes and DNA from the rows behind it. Here the sample has some 500,000 distinct CDR3 sequences; about an eighth occur a single time. The top ten hold roughly 13% of the sample. Many counts were recorded for this clonotype. Its antigen is not yet known. Base qualities are not provided; no much larger clone lies one nucleotide away. Reading the label with the study, this specimen's time point is: approximately 40 days after influenza vaccine administration. CDR1 and CDR2 (SGDLS, YYNGEE) derive from the germline V gene. Spanning cysteine to phenylalanine, the CDR3 consists of 14 amino acids. Only the CDR3 DNA stays, 42 bases, in frame from base 1. At the junction V is shortened by 0 bases and J by 5 bases, with 12 bases in between.

The sample consisted of PBMCs from blood, taken 40 to 50 days after vaccination. Here the chain combines TRBV9 and TRBJ2-7; too little of a D gene remains to name it. The origin of this receptor is a man over 45 who received an inactivated influenza vaccine. Donor details come from another sample of the same person, matched by shared clones. For the CDR3, the sequence is CASSVGGGGDEQYF. At the DNA level, the sequence is TGTGCCAGCAGCGTAGGAGGTGGCGGAGACGAGCAGTACTTC.